Given below is one T cell receptor (beta chain) in context. Methods used by the authors: Amplification with reference gene primers provided the estimates of nucleated cell counts. The repertoire was sequenced with immunoSEQ multiplex PCR; TCRdb's copy has only in-frame clones and lacks some. The V and J calls and clone size were taken over from that table, and D and trimming were inferred from the DNA. The data show about 320,000 clones, roughly 90% seen once. Germline assignment: CDR1 SGHNT and CDR2 YYREEE (reference sequence). Germline trimming cut 0 bases from V and 10 bases from J; bases unmatched to any gene: 5. The CDR3 covers 15 residues. This sample stems from a study of blood T cell repertoires in COVID-19. Study-wide background: There were acute and convalescent COVID-19 samples, and they came from the United States, Italy and Spain. T cells, B-cell-depleted T cells, or PBMCs provided the cDNA or gDNA that served as material.

Input material: peripheral blood. This receptor was identified in a man between 18 and 29 years old who had recovered from COVID-19. The rearrangement links TRBV5-4 to TRBJ1-6; 9 nucleotides align to TRBD1. DNA of the CDR3: TGTGCCAGCAGCTTGGTAGGGACAGGGAGCTCACCCCTCCACTTT. It translates to CASSLVGTGSSPLHF. Drawing the rest from reference TRBV5-4 and TRBJ1-6, the complete variable domain is ETGVTQSPTHLIKTRGQQVTLRCSSQSGHNTVSWYQQALGQGPQFIFQYYREEENGRGNFPPRFSGLQFPNYSSELNVNALELDDSALYLCASSLVGTGSSPLHFGNGTRLTVT.